This T cell receptor (beta chain) comes out of a study of T-cell reconstitution after alpha-beta-depleted transplantation in children. General study results and limits: In some patients, recipient T cells and intrathymic progenitors surviving conditioning explained high day-60 diversity. Expanded graft clones numbering several hundred reportedly gave rise to alpha-beta T cells about two months after transplant. Newly made T cells mostly supplied T-cell counts and diversity one year after transplant.

During its preparation, the TCRbeta library received unique molecular identifiers. TCRdb re-analysed the PCR reads in MiXCR, keeping a single row per CDR3 protein. The sample holds around 500,000 distinct CDR3 sequences, more than 20% seen once. Germline loops: CDR1 DFQATT, CDR2 SNEGSKA (reference sequence). V lost 5 bases and J 2 bases, leaving 12 bases between the germline ends. The CDR3 runs to 13 residues. This clonotype was detected many times. Antigen unknown. The specimen was PBMCs, mostly from graft donor cells, collected 360 days after TCRalphabeta/CD19-depleted stem cell transplant. The chain couples TRBV20-1 to TRBJ1-1, with TRBD1 as a possible D gene (6 bases). This TCR came from a boy in the first two years of life who had a stem cell transplant for acute myeloid leukemia, so the T cells may come from the graft donor. This chain's CDR3 is CSASGHPNTEAFF. The CDR3 nucleotides read TGCAGTGCTTCGGGACACCCTAACACTGAAGCTTTCTTT.